This TCR beta chain came from a study of Ad26.COV2.S vaccination and SARS-CoV-2 variants. Overall study: Among those in the COV1001 Ad26.COV2.S trial arm was the donor. Ad26.COV2.S given intramuscularly, once or twice 56 days apart.

In germline, CDR1 is SGHTA, CDR2 FQGTGA. Trimming stripped 3 bases from V and 4 bases from J, with 22 bases between. The CDR3 sequence is 18 residues long. The treatment was: some 19 received Ad26.COV2.S at low or high dose, single or two shots; about 5 received placebo; per-sample allocation not given. Sampling was performed 63 days after the first vaccine or placebo injection. Some clones are missing from TCRdb's copy, which holds only in-frame ones; the method was immunoSEQ multiplex PCR. The sample records just under 250,000 clones, approximately 87% being singletons. The starting material was peripheral blood, obtained in a trial of Ad26.COV2.S vaccine versus placebo. This receptor was identified in a person between 18 and 65 years old who received the Ad26.COV2.S COVID-19 vaccine or a placebo. V usage is TRBV7-3 and J usage is TRBJ2-1; possible D gene TRBD1, 6 bases. In DNA form, the CDR3 reads TGTGCCAGCAGCTTTGTAACAGGGAATCCTCGAAGTTACAATGAGCAGTTCTTC. As protein: CASSFVTGNPRSYNEQFF.